The subject of this entry is one TCR beta chain. Its antigen is unidentified. A much more abundant neighbour one base away suggests this may be a read error. The data stem from a study of CD8+CD57+ T cells in acquired aplastic anemia. Study-level background: The mean DNA yield obtained from sorted CD4+ and CD8+ cells came to approximately 3 ug. Roughly 11 million reads, on average, were obtained for CD4+ cells from healthy donors. Study-level results: Patients versus controls showed no significant CD8+ Simpson's diversity difference. Nearly 30 CD8+ CDR3 sequences were shared between patients and controls.

CDR3 length: 12 residues. Per germline, CDR1 MNHEY and CDR2 SVGEGT. The use of genomic DNA as template underpinned the TCR beta VDJ and CDR3 profiling. A single record per CDR3 protein comes from TCRdb applying MiXCR to the reads. The table has over 100,000 distinct CDR3 sequences, around two fifths seen once. Input material: sorted CD4+, CD8+, or CD8+CD57+ T cells (not recorded which) from PBMCs. The rearrangement uses TRBV6-2 or TRBV6-3 and TRBJ2-7, with no clear D. This sequence originates from a human donor in good health, serving as a control. CDR3 in DNA: TGTGTCACAACTCTAGGGAACTACGAGCAGTACTTC. Translated, it gives CVTTLGNYEQYF.